This T cell receptor (beta chain) was recorded in a study of CXCR3-negative and CXCR3-positive naive CD8 T cells (dated by TCRdb to about 2019). In terms of the full investigation: In total, about 135 million TRB reads were obtained, or roughly 1.5 +/- 0.3 million reads per library. The diversity and physicochemical repertoire analyses included 11 donors pooled from two independent experiments. For the TRBV-TRBJ cluster analysis, the naive subsets came from roughly 5 donors, while the memory cells came from 3 donors.

Sequences DFQATT (CDR1) and SNEGSKA (CDR2) are obtained from the germline V gene (reference sequence). The CDR3 holds 16 amino acids from the cysteine to the phenylalanine. No coding sequence is recorded. For each CD8+ T cell subset, flow sorting was done in triplicate, and a few hundred thousand cells per subset went directly into RLT lysis buffer. To keep memory contaminants out, a stringent definition of naive CD8+ T cells was applied: CD45RO-CCR7+CD27+CD95-. Using standard density gradient centrifugation, peripheral blood mononuclear cells were isolated from buffy coats. Naive CXCR3-negative and CXCR3-positive CD8+ T cells were flow-sorted on a FACSAria III. Total RNA was extracted from sorted cells with an RNeasy Mini Kit. This sample was sequenced with a NextSeq 550. The Human TCR Profiling Kit (MiLaboratory) was used to make UMI-labeled 5' RACE TRB cDNA libraries. The full amount of extracted RNA was used for cDNA synthesis, and the full amount of resulting cDNA was used for PCR amplification. Libraries were prepared in parallel using an identical number of PCR cycles. In the paper's pipeline: About 52,000 +/- 9,100 unique UMI-labeled TRB cDNA molecules per library were extracted with MIGEC and MiXCR, with at least two reads per UMI required. An average of roughly 40,000 +/- 10,000 functional in-frame TRB CDR3 nucleotide clonotypes without stop codons was found per library. After downsampling to 5000 UMI-labeled TRB molecules per sample, diversity metrics, including normalized Shannon-Wiener and Chao1, were computed in VDJtools. VDJtools computed clonotype-size-weighted physicochemical properties of the central five CDR3 residues: interaction energy, strength, volume and Kidera factor 4. After TCRdb reprocessed the reads, each CDR3 protein sequence was kept as one row, without DNA. Here the V and J calls rest on TCRdb's processing, not on the authors' analysis. The sample table on file contains about 5,500 distinct CDR3 sequences. Jointly, the top ten make up 2% of the sample.

Concerning this clonotype: Which antigen it targets is not known.

General conclusions and limits of the study: Within the same donor, TRBV-TRBJ usage looked similar between naive CXCR3-negative and CXCR3-positive cells, but memory cells had distinct patterns. Because surface CD5, which is linked to self-reactivity in mice, was comparable between the naive subsets, TCR interaction strength was also inferred from the physicochemical properties of TRB CDR3s. CXCR3 expression partially decreased after cryopreservation, so most assays used freshly isolated PBMCs. Both naive subsets had comparably high repertoire diversity, while memory CD8+ T cells had much lower repertoire diversity. Compared with CXCR3-negative naive cells, CXCR3-positive naive cells had TRB CDR3s with higher hydrophobicity (lower Kidera factor 4), lower energy, and higher strength and volume indices.

The rearrangement joined TRBV20-1 to TRBJ2-3; TCRdb designates TRBD2, a call that cannot be tested without DNA. Sequenced material: naive CXCR3+ CD8+ T cells from blood. What the cell subset or site label conveys for this sample: CD45RO-CCR7+CD27+CD95- naive CD8+ T cells expressing CXCR3 (TNR3+). This receptor was identified in a human donor in good health. Some clones in this sample may be carry-over from other donors' samples. The CDR3 region: CSARDWSGASTDTQYF.